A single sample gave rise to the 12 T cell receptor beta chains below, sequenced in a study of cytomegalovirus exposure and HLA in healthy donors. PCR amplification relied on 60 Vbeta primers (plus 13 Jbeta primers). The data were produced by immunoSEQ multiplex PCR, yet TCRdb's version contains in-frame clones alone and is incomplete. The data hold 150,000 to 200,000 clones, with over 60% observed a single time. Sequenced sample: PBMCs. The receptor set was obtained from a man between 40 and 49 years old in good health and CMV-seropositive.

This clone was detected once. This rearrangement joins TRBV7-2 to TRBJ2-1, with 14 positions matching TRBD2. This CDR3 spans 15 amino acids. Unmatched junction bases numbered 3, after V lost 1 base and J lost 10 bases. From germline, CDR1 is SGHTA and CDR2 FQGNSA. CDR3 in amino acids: CASSLGLAGGREQFF. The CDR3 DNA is TGTGCCAGCAGCTTAGGACTAGCGGGGGGGAGGGAGCAGTTCTTC.

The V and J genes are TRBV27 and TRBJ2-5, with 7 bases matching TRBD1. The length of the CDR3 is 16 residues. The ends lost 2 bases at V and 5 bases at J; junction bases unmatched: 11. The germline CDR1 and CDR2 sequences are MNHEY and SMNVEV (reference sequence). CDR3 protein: CASSLSRVRGSETQYF. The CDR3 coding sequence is TGTGCCAGCAGTTTAAGCCGGGTCAGGGGGTCGGAGACCCAGTACTTC.

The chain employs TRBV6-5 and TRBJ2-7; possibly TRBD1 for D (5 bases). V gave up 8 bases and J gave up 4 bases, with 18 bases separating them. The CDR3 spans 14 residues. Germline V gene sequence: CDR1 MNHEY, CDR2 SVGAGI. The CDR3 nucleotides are TGTGCCAGCCGCCGCGGCAGGGTTGGGTACGAGCAGTACTTC. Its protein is CASRRGRVGYEQYF.

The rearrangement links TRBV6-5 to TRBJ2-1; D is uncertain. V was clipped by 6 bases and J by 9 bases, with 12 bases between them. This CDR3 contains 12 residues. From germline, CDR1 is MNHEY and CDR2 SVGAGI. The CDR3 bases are TGTGCCAGCAGCCCGCCCGCCGGTGAGCAGTTCTTC. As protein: CASSPPAGEQFF.

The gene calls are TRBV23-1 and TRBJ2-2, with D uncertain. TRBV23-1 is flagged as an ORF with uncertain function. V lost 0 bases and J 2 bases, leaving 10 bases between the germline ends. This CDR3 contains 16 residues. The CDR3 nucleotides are TGCGCCAGCAGTCAATCGAAAAGACTCAACACCGGGGAGCTGTTTTTT. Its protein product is CASSQSKRLNTGELFF.

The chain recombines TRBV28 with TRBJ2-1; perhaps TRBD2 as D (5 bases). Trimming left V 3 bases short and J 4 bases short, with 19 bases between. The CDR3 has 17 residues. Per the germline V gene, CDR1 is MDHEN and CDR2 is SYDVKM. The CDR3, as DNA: TGTGCCAGCAGTTTGCCGGGCCCCCGGGCGGGTTACAATGAGCAGTTCTTC. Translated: CASSLPGPRAGYNEQFF.

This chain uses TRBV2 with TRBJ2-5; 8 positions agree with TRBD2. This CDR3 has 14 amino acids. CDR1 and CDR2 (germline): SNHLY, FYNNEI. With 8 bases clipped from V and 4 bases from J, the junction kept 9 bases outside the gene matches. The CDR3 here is CASSSGRRGETQYF. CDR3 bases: TGTGCCAGCTCCAGCGGGAGAAGGGGAGAGACCCAGTACTTC.

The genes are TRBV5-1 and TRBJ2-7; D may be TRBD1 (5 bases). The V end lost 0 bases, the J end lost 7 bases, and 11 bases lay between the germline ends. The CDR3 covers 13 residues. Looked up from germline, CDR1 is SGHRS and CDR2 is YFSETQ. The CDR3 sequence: CASSLGRESEQYF. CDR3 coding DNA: TGCGCCAGCAGCTTGGGCAGGGAATCGGAGCAGTACTTC.

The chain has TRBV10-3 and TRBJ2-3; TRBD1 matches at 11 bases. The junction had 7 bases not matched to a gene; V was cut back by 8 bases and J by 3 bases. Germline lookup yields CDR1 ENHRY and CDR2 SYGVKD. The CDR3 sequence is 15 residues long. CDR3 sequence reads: CAISYGTGGTDTQYF. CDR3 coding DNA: TGTGCCATCTCGTACGGGACAGGGGGAACAGATACGCAGTATTTT.

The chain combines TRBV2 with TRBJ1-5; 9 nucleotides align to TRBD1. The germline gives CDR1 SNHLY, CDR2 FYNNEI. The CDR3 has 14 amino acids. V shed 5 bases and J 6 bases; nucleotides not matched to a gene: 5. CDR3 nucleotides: TGTGCCAGCAGTAGACAGGGGGGGGTTCAGCCCCAGCATTTT. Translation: CASSRQGGVQPQHF.

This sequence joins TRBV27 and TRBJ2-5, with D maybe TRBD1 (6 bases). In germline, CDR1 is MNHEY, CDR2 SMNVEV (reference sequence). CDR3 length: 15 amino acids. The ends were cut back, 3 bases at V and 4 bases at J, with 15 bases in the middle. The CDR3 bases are TGTGCCAGCAGTTTCTTTATTGGGGGCTTAGAGACCCAGTACTTC. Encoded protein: CASSFFIGGLETQYF.

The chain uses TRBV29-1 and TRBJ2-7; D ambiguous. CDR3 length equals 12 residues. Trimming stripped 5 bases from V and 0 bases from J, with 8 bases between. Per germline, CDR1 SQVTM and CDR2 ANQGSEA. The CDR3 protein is CSVSASSYEQYF. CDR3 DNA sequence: TGCAGCGTTAGTGCCAGCTCCTACGAGCAGTACTTC.